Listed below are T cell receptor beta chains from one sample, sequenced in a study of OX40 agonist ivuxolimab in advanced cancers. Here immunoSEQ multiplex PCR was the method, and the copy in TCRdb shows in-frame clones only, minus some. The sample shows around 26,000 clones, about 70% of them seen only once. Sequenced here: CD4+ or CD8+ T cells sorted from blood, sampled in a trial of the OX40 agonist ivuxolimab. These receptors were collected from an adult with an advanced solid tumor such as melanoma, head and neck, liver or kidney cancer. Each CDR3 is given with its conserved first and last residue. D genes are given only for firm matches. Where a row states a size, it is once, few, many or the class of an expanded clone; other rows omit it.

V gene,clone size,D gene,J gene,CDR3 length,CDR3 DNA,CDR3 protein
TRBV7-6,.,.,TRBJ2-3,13,TGTGCCAGCAGCTTACTGGGCAGAGATACGCAGTATTTT,CASSLLGRDTQYF
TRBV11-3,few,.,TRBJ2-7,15,TGTGCCAGCAGCTTAGATCGGGGCACCTCCTACGAGCAGTACTTC,CASSLDRGTSYEQYF
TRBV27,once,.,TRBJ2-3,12,TGTGCCAGCAGTCAGGGACAAGATACGCAGTATTTT,CASSQGQDTQYF
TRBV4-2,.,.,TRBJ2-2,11,TGTGCCAGCAGCGGGACGGGGGAGCTGTTTTTT,CASSGTGELFF
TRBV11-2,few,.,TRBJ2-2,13,TGTGCCAGCAGCTTATACAGCACCGGGGAGCTGTTTTTT,CASSLYSTGELFF
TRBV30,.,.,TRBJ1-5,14,TGTGCCTGGAGTAAGGAGGGCACAAATCAGCCCCAGCATTTT,CAWSKEGTNQPQHF
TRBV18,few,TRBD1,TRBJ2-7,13,TGTGCCAGCTCACCACGGGACAGCTACGAGCAGTACTTC,CASSPRDSYEQYF
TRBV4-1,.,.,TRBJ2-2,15,TGCGCCAGCAGCCAGATCCTACGGGGAATCGGGGAGCTGTTTTTT,CASSQILRGIGELFF
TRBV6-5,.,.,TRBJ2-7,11,TGTGCCAGCAGGGGGTACTACGAGCAGTACTTC,CASRGYYEQYF
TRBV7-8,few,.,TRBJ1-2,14,TGTGCCACCGGGGGTGCGGGGCTCAGCTATGGCTACACCTTC,CATGGAGLSYGYTF
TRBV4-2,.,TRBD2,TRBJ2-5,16,TGTGCCAGCTCTAGCGGGGGGGCCGCGACTCAAGAGACCCAGTACTTC,CASSSGGAATQETQYF
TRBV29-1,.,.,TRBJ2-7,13,TGCAGCGTTAAAGGGGGGGGAGCCTACGAGCAGTACTTC,CSVKGGGAYEQYF
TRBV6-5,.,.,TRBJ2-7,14,TGTGCCAGCAGTTACGGAGACGGACCCTACGAGCAGTACTTC,CASSYGDGPYEQYF
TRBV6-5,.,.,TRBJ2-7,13,TGTGCCAGCAGTCCACGAGGGGGCTACGAGCAGTACTTC,CASSPRGGYEQYF
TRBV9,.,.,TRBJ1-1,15,TGTGCCAGCAGCCCTCCCCGGGTCATGAACACTGAAGCTTTCTTT,CASSPPRVMNTEAFF
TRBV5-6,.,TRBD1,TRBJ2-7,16,TGTGCCAGCAGCTTGGACAGGGGTGGAGCCCCTTACGAGCAGTACTTC,CASSLDRGGAPYEQYF
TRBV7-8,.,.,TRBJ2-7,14,TGTGCCAGCAGCTTAGTAACAGGGAACTACGAGCAGTACTTC,CASSLVTGNYEQYF
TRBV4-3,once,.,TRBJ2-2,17,TGCGCCAGCAGCCAACCCCCATTGAGAACGAACACCGGGGAGCTGTTTTTT,CASSQPPLRTNTGELFF
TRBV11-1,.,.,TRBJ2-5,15,TGTGCCAGCAGCTTGGGTCCTGCTGGCCAAGAGACCCAGTACTTC,CASSLGPAGQETQYF
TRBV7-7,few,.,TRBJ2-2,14,TGTGCTAGCAGCTTGGAAGTTAACACCGGGGAGCTGTTTTTT,CASSLEVNTGELFF
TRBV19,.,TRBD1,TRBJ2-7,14,TGTGCCAGTAGTCGACAGGGGGCTTCCTACGAGCAGTACTTC,CASSRQGASYEQYF
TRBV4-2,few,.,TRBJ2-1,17,TGTGCCAGCAGCCAAGAAAGCGTCGCGGGGGCAAACAATGAGCAGTTCTTC,CASSQESVAGANNEQFF
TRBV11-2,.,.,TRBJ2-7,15,TGTGCCAGCAGCTTAGAACCCGGCCCCACCTACGAGCAGTACTTC,CASSLEPGPTYEQYF
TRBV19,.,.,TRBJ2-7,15,TGTGCCAGTAGTATAGCCCCAGCGGAGACCTACGAGCAGTACTTC,CASSIAPAETYEQYF
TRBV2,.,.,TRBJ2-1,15,TGTGCCAGCATTGGGGCGGACCTTAACTACAATGAGCAGTTCTTC,CASIGADLNYNEQFF
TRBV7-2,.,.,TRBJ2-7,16,TGTGCCAGCAGCTTAGCCGACTGGGTTAATGTTTACGAGCAGTACTTC,CASSLADWVNVYEQYF
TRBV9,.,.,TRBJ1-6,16,TGTGCCAGCAGCGCCGAAGGGGCGGTCGGGAATTCACCCCTCCACTTT,CASSAEGAVGNSPLHF
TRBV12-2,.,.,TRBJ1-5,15,TGTGCAAGTCGCCGAGTTCTGTATAGCAATCAGCCCCAGCATTTT,CASRRVLYSNQPQHF
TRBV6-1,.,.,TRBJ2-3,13,TGTGCCAGCAGCCGGGACCCCGGAGGTACGCAGTATTTT,CASSRDPGGTQYF
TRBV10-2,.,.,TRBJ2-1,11,TGCGCCAGCAGTGAGGGGGTTGAGCAGTTCTTC,CASSEGVEQFF
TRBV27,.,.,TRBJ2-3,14,TGTGCCAGCAGTCCGGGGGGCCCCACAGATACGCAGTATTTT,CASSPGGPTDTQYF
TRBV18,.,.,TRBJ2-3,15,TGTGCCAGCTCACTTACTCCACTTCTCACAGATACGCAGTATTTT,CASSLTPLLTDTQYF
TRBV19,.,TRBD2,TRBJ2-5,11,TGTGCCAGCCGGGGGGGGGAGACCCAGTACTTC,CASRGGETQYF
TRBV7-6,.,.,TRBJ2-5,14,TGTGCCAGCAGGGGGAGCGGTTCCCTGGAGACCCAGTACTTC,CASRGSGSLETQYF
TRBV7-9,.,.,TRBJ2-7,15,TGTGCCAGCAGCTTAGCGGAGAAGCGAGGCTACGAGCAGTACTTC,CASSLAEKRGYEQYF
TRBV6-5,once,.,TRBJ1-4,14,TGTGCCAGCAGTTCCGGGTTCCGAGGGAAAAAACTGTTTTTT,CASSSGFRGKKLFF
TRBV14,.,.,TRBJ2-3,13,TGTGCCAGCAGCCTTACAGGGCCAGATACGCAGTATTTT,CASSLTGPDTQYF
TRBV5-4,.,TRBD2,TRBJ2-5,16,TGTGCCAGCAGCTTGGAAGCGGGGGGCCATCCCGGAGACCAGTACTTC,CASSLEAGGHPGDQYF
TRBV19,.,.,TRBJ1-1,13,TGTGCCAGTAAGATAGGGGTTAACACTGAAGCTTTCTTT,CASKIGVNTEAFF
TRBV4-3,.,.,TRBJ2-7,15,TGCGCCAGCAGCCAAGATCCCGGAGGCTCCTACGAGCAGTACTTC,CASSQDPGGSYEQYF
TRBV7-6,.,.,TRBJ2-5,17,TGTGCCAGCAGCCTTTACAGAGGCGGGGGCCAAGGGGAGACCCAGTACTTC,CASSLYRGGGQGETQYF
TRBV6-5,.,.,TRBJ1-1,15,TGTGCCAGCATCCATACGACCCTACCTAACACTGAAGCTTTCTTT,CASIHTTLPNTEAFF
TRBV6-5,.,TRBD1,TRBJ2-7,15,TGTGCCAGCAGTTACTCGGGCAGGGGACAGGCTTTGCAGTACTTC,CASSYSGRGQALQYF
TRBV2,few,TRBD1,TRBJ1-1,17,TGTGCCAGCAGGGACAGGGGGCCACTTGTCATGAACACTGAAGCTTTCTTT,CASRDRGPLVMNTEAFF
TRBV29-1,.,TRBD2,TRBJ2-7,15,TGCAGCGTTGAACCTCTAGCGGGGGGCTCCTACGAGCAGTACTTC,CSVEPLAGGSYEQYF
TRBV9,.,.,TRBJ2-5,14,TGTGCCAGCAGCGTAGAGGTCAGGGGCGAGACCCAGTACTTC,CASSVEVRGETQYF
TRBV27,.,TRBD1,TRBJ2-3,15,TGTGCCAGCACCACCTGGGACAGGGGCACAGATACGCAGTATTTT,CASTTWDRGTDTQYF
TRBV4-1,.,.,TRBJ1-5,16,TGCGCCAGCAGCCAAGAATGGACACCAAGCAATCAGCCCCAGCATTTT,CASSQEWTPSNQPQHF